The entry below gives a single T cell receptor (beta chain) sequence along with its context. This clone was observed a handful of times. Which antigen it targets is not known. There are no base qualities to consult, and no much larger clone falls within one base. From each donor, a single peripheral blood sample of about 116 mL on average was drawn into heparinised tubes. A BD FACSAria II was used to sort naive, central memory, regulatory and stem cell-like memory CD4+ T cells with a panel that included CD45RO, CCR7, CD25, CD127, CD95 and CD27. Purity was above 98% for every sorted population. PBMCs were separated immediately by Lymphoprep density gradient centrifugation and were stained directly, without being cultured. So that batch effects would be minimized, each experiment stained and sorted samples in pairs, pairing one healthy donor with one patient. Looking up the germline V gene yields CDR1 SNHLY and CDR2 FYNNEI. The cysteine opens and the phenylalanine closes a CDR3 of 15 amino acids. Only the CDR3 DNA stays, 45 bases, in frame from base 1. The germline V and J ends show losses of 5 bases and 3 bases respectively, and no gene match explains 6 bases of the junction.

This record comes from a study of beta chain features in type 1 diabetes (dated by TCRdb to between 2017 and 2018). Broadly, across the study: Mean age, gender distribution, total cell number and subset yield were not different between patients and healthy donors. A total of just under 110,000,000 sorted cells were examined across all samples, and RNA yield correlated strongly with the number of cells per subset. Whereas all 28 donors provided naive and central memory subsets, regulatory and stem cell-like memory subsets were isolated from just 8 patients and roughly eight healthy donors. In the study, recently diagnosed type 1 diabetes patients and matched healthy donors were compared on the TCRB repertoires of their sorted circulating CD4+ T cell subsets. Broad study findings and their caveats: At VDJ recombination sites, type 1 diabetes patients had fewer insertions and more deleted nucleotides, which implies abnormalities in thymic rearrangement. Shorter templates might be favored by PCR, yet because patient and control samples were amplified and corrected together, any such skew would affect both groups equally. HLA sub-analyses involved small numbers of individuals, so any influence of HLA type on TCRB rearrangement remained unresolved. In all four CD4+ subsets, TCRB CDR3 length was moderately but significantly shorter in type 1 diabetes patients. Naive, central memory and regulatory TCRB repertoires appeared more similar among patients than among healthy donors. Because cDNA was sequenced instead of genomic DNA, highly expressing activated cells could be over-represented, though the groups showed no difference in activation or CD3 levels.

The entire isolated RNA was reverse transcribed using the High Capacity cDNA Reverse Transcription Kit, and thus expressed TCRB transcripts were sequenced. Deep immunoSEQ sequencing was applied to naive, central memory and regulatory T cell samples, giving an average of around 3.4 million total reads per sample. Sorted cells were lysed in RLT buffer and RNA was extracted with DNase-treated RNeasy Micro or Mini kits, depending on cell number. To prevent cross-contamination, each cell subset was processed individually, whereas patient and healthy donor samples were processed jointly. The immunoSEQ multiplex PCR was used to amplify TCRB sequences from cDNA, generating 87-bp fragments that spanned the CDR3 region. Sequencing of the amplicons was performed on the Illumina HiSeq platform. The authors processed their data as follows. Synthetic template baselines were used to correct PCR bias computationally, reads within Hamming distance 2 were collapsed together, and singletons that could not be merged were discarded. By aligning reads against IMGT, V, D and J genes, CDR3 length, and insertions or deletions at six rearrangement sites were assigned. Within each subset, clonotype counts were normalized to sorted cell number, after which true diversity and Gini coefficients were computed with the tcR R package. Repertoire sharing was quantified using the overlap coefficient calculated on TCRB nucleotide sequences. TCRdb took over this immuneACCESS table, retaining in-frame rearrangements with V and J assigned. Such tables are incomplete; in checked studies, under half of the missing clones stem from an unresolved V gene, and the remainder is unexplained. V, J and clone size are taken as reported in that table, and D and trimming were inferred from the DNA itself. This sample comprises more than 150,000 clones, 10% to 15% of them detected only once. The top ten hold 0.55% to 0.8% of the sample.

The receptor comes from a woman aged 18 to 35 in good health. The specimen sequenced was central memory CD4+ T cells from blood. The receptor chain draws on TRBV2 and TRBJ2-3; TRBD2 agrees with 9 junctional bases. CDR3 sequence: CASSKTSGWTDTQYF. Read as DNA, the sequence is TGTGCCAGCAGTAAGACTAGCGGTTGGACAGATACGCAGTATTTT.